The 22 T cell receptor beta chains below all came from one sample that was sequenced in a study of beta chain features in type 1 diabetes. Sequenced material consisted of expressed TCRB transcripts (all of the isolated RNA was reverse transcribed). Profiled with immunoSEQ multiplex PCR; TCRdb holds only in-frame clones, not every one. The table lists a few hundred thousand clones, over 8.5% of them singletons. Study results and limitations: TCRB CDR3s from Type 1 diabetes patients were moderately but significantly shorter in all four CD4+ subsets.

These TCRs' antigens remain unknown. The specimen was central memory CD4+ T cells from blood. Every receptor here comes from a man aged 30 to 39 with type 1 diabetes.

This clone was seen ten or more times. The chain joins TRBV4-3 to TRBJ2-7; either TRBD1 or TRBD2 may fit D (6 bases each). This CDR3 contains 18 residues. V shed 5 bases and J shed 5 bases, with 28 bases lying between them. Germline V lookup: CDR1 LGHNA, CDR2 YSLEER. The CDR3 loop reads CASSRVFFGPSGGDEQYF. The CDR3 DNA sequence: TGCGCCAGCAGCAGGGTTTTTTTTGGGCCTTCCGGGGGCGACGAGCAGTACTTC.

V and J are TRBV30 and TRBJ2-7, with TRBD1 matching over 7 bases. After removal of 4 bases from V and 7 bases from J, the junction contained 4 bases not matched to a gene. This CDR3 contains 11 residues. Looked up from germline, CDR1 is GTSNPN and CDR2 is SVGIG (reference sequence). CDR3 in amino acids: CAWTGGREQYF. CDR3 coding DNA: TGTGCCTGGACAGGGGGAAGGGAGCAGTACTTC.

This clone was seen more than once but under ten times. The gene calls are TRBV28 and TRBJ1-2; D call uncertain. The V gene lost 5 bases and the J gene lost 5 bases, with 12 bases spanning the gap. This CDR3 spans 13 amino acids. CDR1 and CDR2 from the germline V gene are MDHEN and SYDVKM. The CDR3 reads CASSPSDGYGYTF. CDR3 bases: TGTGCCAGCAGTCCCTCGGACGGATATGGCTACACCTTC.

This clone was found a few times. The chain carries TRBV29-1 and TRBJ1-3, with TRBD1 matching over 7 bases. This CDR3 has 14 amino acids. With 4 bases clipped from V and 0 bases from J, the junction kept 3 bases outside the gene matches. Germline values: CDR1 SQVTM, CDR2 ANQGSEA. CDR3 loop: CSVGQGHSGNTIYF. CDR3 sequence (DNA): TGCAGCGTTGGACAGGGCCACTCTGGAAACACCATATATTTT.

This clone appeared a few times. This chain connects TRBV28 to TRBJ1-2; TRBD1 aligns across 7 bases. After removal of 4 bases from V and 8 bases from J, the junction contained 7 bases not matched to a gene. The V gene's germline CDR1 is MDHEN and CDR2 SYDVKM. The CDR3 length is 13 residues. The CDR3 DNA follows: TGTGCCAGCAGTTCAGCGACAGGGCGAGGCTACACCTTC. Translation: CASSSATGRGYTF.

This chain connects TRBV28 to TRBJ2-2, with a tentative D call TRBD1 (6 bases). This CDR3 has 14 residues. The V gene lost 5 bases and the J gene lost 9 bases, with 16 bases spanning the gap. CDR1 is MDHEN and CDR2 is SYDVKM in the germline V gene. The DNA for the CDR3 is TGTGCCAGCAGTAAATTTACAGGGTCCCGGGAGCTGTTTTTT. The encoded protein is CASSKFTGSRELFF.

This clone occurred a few times. The chain employs TRBV7-2 and TRBJ2-7, with a tentative D call TRBD1 (6 bases). Trimming stripped 0 bases from V and 3 bases from J, with 6 bases between. Germline lookup yields CDR1 SGHTA and CDR2 FQGNSA. This CDR3 spans 13 amino acids. The CDR3 here is CASSLAGGYEQYF. The CDR3 DNA follows: TGTGCCAGCAGCTTAGCAGGGGGCTACGAGCAGTACTTC. Full variable domain (outside the CDR3, taken from reference TRBV7-2 and TRBJ2-7): GAGVSQSPSNKVTEKGKDVELRCDPISGHTALYWYRQSLGQGLEFLIYFQGNSAPDKSGLPSDRFSAERTGGSVSTLTIQRTQQEDSAVYLCASSLAGGYEQYFGPGTRLTVT.

This clone has more than one count but fewer than ten. The chain combines TRBV27 with TRBJ1-1; no clear D gene. Germline loops: CDR1 MNHEY, CDR2 SMNVEV (reference sequence). Trimming pared 1 base from V and 2 bases from J, leaving 8 bases between. This CDR3 spans 14 amino acids. CDR3 protein: CASSLYGDNTEAFF. CDR3 DNA sequence: TGTGCCAGCAGTTTATACGGGGATAACACTGAAGCTTTCTTT.

This chain uses TRBV7-9 with TRBJ1-1, with D possibly matching TRBD1 (6 bases). CDR1 is SEHNR and CDR2 is FQNEAQ in the germline V gene (reference sequence). The CDR3 length is 14 residues. Trimming left V 5 bases short and J 0 bases short, with 10 bases between. The CDR3 DNA is TGTGCCAGCAGCGGGGACATCCTGAACACTGAAGCTTTCTTT. Protein sequence: CASSGDILNTEAFF.

The table lists this clone with a few counts. The rearrangement uses TRBV28 and TRBJ1-5; D is uncertain. The germline gives CDR1 MDHEN, CDR2 SYDVKM. The CDR3 is made up of 14 amino acids. The V end was cut by 6 bases, the J end by 7 bases, with 16 bases between. This CDR3 reads CASSRRTQEQPQHF. The DNA for the CDR3 is TGTGCCAGCAGCCGACGGACTCAGGAACAGCCCCAGCATTTT.

The genes are TRBV7-2 and TRBJ1-2; perhaps TRBD1 as D (6 bases). CDR1 is SGHTA, CDR2 FQGNSA, per germline. Trimming took off 6 bases at V and 0 bases at J, with 14 bases between the two ends. The CDR3 runs to 15 residues. The CDR3 loop reads CASRPDGQSNYGYTF. As DNA, the CDR3 is TGTGCCAGCAGACCCGATGGACAGTCTAACTATGGCTACACCTTC.

The chain couples TRBV29-1 to TRBJ2-1; TRBD2 aligns across 10 bases. Germline assignment: CDR1 SQVTM and CDR2 ANQGSEA. This CDR3 is built from 16 residues. Trimming removed 5 bases from V and 5 bases from J; junction bases left unmatched: 12. The DNA of the CDR3 is TGCAGCGTTTTGGCTAGCGGGAGTGGTAGGGACAATGAGCAGTTCTTC. Its protein is CSVLASGSGRDNEQFF.

V gene TRBV11-1 combines with J gene TRBJ2-3; TRBD1 might be the D (5 bases). The CDR3 runs to 14 residues. The germline CDR1 and CDR2 sequences are SGHAT and FQDESV (reference sequence). Trimming shortened V by 2 bases and J by 3 bases, and 9 bases separated the two germline ends. The CDR3 DNA reads as TGTGCCAGCAGCTTAACCTCAGGGACAGATACGCAGTATTTT. Protein sequence: CASSLTSGTDTQYF. Supplemented by reference TRBV11-1 and TRBJ2-3, the full variable domain reads EAEVAQSPRYKITEKSQAVAFWCDPISGHATLYWYRQILGQGPELLVQFQDESVVDDSQLPKDRFSAERLKGVDSTLKIQPAELGDSAMYLCASSLTSGTDTQYFGPGTRLTVL.

J is TRBJ2-2 and V is TRBV19; D gene ambiguous. Trimming shortened V by 6 bases and J by 0 bases, and 8 bases separated the two germline ends. The CDR3 covers 14 residues. Germline loops: CDR1 LNHDA, CDR2 SQIVND (reference sequence). The CDR3 spells CASSAETNTGELFF. CDR3 bases: TGTGCCAGTAGCGCAGAGACGAACACCGGGGAGCTGTTTTTT.

This clone was seen more than once but under ten times. The chain joins TRBV15 to TRBJ2-5, with D tentatively TRBD2 (5 bases). V was pared by 5 bases and J by 2 bases, with 12 bases between. The CDR3 is made up of 14 amino acids. Per germline, CDR1 LNHNV and CDR2 YYDKDF (reference sequence). The CDR3 here is CATSAQKRQETQYF. The CDR3, as DNA: TGTGCCACCAGCGCCCAGAAGCGGCAAGAGACCCAGTACTTC.

This clone occurred a few times. The chain uses TRBV19 and TRBJ2-3, with D possibly matching TRBD1 (6 bases). Germline V lookup: CDR1 LNHDA, CDR2 SQIVND (reference sequence). The CDR3 extends over 14 amino acids. V lost 7 bases and J lost 5, with 16 bases in between. CDR3 nucleotides: TGTGCCAGTACCCTGGGGGCCAAAAAAGATACGCAGTATTTT. This encodes CASTLGAKKDTQYF.

The chain employs TRBV27 and TRBJ2-3; either TRBD1 or TRBD2 may supply D (5 bases each). V lost 5 bases and J lost 4, with 22 bases in between. CDR3 length: 17 residues. CDR1 and CDR2 from the germline V gene are MNHEY and SMNVEV (reference sequence). CDR3 DNA sequence: TGTGCCAGCAGTCGACGGGACCTGGGGTCACTCCCAGATACGCAGTATTTT. This sequence encodes CASSRRDLGSLPDTQYF.

The chain recombines TRBV18 with TRBJ2-2, with 8 bases matching TRBD1. This CDR3 spans 14 amino acids. From germline, CDR1 is KGHSH and CDR2 LQKENI. V lost 3 bases and J lost 6; bases outside the gene matches: 3. The DNA for the CDR3 is TGTGCCAGCTCACCCCAGGGACAGGCCGGGGAGCTGTTTTTT. Its protein is CASSPQGQAGELFF.

This chain connects TRBV2 to TRBJ2-2; tentative D call: TRBD1 (5 bases). Trimming stripped 3 bases from V and 2 bases from J, with 7 bases between. CDR3 length equals 14 residues. The V gene's germline CDR1 is SNHLY and CDR2 FYNNEI. The CDR3 DNA reads TGTGCCAGCAGTGATCGGACAAACACCGGGGAGCTGTTTTTT. Translation gives CASSDRTNTGELFF. Supplemented by reference TRBV2 and TRBJ2-2, the full variable domain reads EPEVTQTPSHQVTQMGQEVILRCVPISNHLYFYWYRQILGQKVEFLVSFYNNEISEKSEIFDDQFSVERPDGSNFTLKIRSTKLEDSAMYFCASSDRTNTGELFFGEGSRLTVL.

This clone was detected a few times. The CDR3 here is CASSPRQGVFGNTIYF. CDR3 coding DNA: TGCGCCAGCAGCCCTAGACAGGGGGTTTTTGGAAACACCATATATTTT. The chain employs TRBV4-1 and TRBJ1-3, with 9 bases that match TRBD1. Germline V gene lookup returns CDR1 MGHRA and CDR2 YSYEKL. V shed 4 bases and J 3 bases; nucleotides not matched to a gene: 7. The CDR3 has 16 residues.

This clone turned up a few times. The rearrangement joins TRBV29-1 to TRBJ2-1; TRBD1 agrees at 10 bases. Unmatched junction bases numbered 13, after V lost 6 bases and J lost 8 bases. Germline V gives CDR1 SQVTM, CDR2 ANQGSEA. The CDR3 sequence is 15 residues long. The CDR3 DNA is TGCAGCGTGTGTATCAATGGACAGGGGGGCGATGAGCAGTTCTTC. It encodes CSVCINGQGGDEQFF.

The chain combines TRBV11-3 with TRBJ2-1; D uncertain. The CDR3 is 13 residues long. Trimming took 3 bases from V and 15 from J, leaving 18 bases between them. Germline CDR1 SGHNT, CDR2 YENEEA. The CDR3 DNA reads TGTGCCAGCAGCTTCGTTTGGGGTTCTCATGCGTTCTTC. It encodes CASSFVWGSHAFF.